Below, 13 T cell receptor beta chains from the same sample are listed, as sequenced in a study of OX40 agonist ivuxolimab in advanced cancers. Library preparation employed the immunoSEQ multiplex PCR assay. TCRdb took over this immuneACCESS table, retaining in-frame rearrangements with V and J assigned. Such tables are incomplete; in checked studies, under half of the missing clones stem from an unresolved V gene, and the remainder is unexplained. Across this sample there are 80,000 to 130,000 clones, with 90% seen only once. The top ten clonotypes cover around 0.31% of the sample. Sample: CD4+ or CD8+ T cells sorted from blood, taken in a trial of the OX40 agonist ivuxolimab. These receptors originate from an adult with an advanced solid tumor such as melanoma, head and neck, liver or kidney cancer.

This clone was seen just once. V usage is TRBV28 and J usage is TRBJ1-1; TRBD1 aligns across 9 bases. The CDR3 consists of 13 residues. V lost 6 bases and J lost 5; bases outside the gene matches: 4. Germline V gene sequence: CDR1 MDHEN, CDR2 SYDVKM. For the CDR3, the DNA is TGTGCCAGCAGGGACAGGGGCTGGACTGAAGCTTTCTTT. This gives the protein CASRDRGWTEAFF.

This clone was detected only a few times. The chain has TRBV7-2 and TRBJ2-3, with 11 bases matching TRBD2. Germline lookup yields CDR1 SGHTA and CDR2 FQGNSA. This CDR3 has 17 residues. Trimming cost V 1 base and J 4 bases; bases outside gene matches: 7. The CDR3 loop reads CASSLGAPSGRSDTQYF. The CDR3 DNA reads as TGTGCCAGCAGCTTAGGGGCTCCTAGCGGGAGGTCAGATACGCAGTATTTT.

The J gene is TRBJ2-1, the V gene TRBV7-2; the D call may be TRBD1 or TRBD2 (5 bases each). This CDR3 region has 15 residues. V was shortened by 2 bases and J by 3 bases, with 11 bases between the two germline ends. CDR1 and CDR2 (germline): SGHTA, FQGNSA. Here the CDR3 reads CASSLQAGSYNEQFF. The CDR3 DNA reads TGTGCCAGCAGCTTACAGGCAGGGAGCTACAATGAGCAGTTCTTC.

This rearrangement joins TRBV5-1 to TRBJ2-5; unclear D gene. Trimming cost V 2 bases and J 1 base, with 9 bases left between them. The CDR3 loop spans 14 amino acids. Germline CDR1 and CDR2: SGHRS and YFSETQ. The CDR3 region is CASSFLESQETQYF. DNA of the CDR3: TGCGCCAGCAGCTTTTTGGAGAGCCAAGAGACCCAGTACTTC.

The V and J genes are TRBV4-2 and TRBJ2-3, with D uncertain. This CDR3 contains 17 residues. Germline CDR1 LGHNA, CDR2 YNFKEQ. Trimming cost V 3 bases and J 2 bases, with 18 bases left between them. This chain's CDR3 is CASSQTDRQTVTDTQYF. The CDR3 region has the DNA TGTGCCAGCAGCCAGACGGACCGCCAAACAGTCACAGATACGCAGTATTTT.

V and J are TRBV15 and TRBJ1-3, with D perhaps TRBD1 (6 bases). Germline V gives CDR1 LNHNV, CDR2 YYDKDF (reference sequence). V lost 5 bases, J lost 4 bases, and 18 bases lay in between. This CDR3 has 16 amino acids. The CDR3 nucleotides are TGTGCCACCAGCCACTCCGGGGGGGCGCGCGGAAACACCATATATTTT. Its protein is CATSHSGGARGNTIYF. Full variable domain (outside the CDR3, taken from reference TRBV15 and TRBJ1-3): DAMVIQNPRYQVTQFGKPVTLSCSQTLNHNVMYWYQQKSSQAPKLLFHYYDKDFNNEADTPDNFQSRRPNTSFCFLDIRSPGLGDTAMYLCATSHSGGARGNTIYFGEGSWLTVV.

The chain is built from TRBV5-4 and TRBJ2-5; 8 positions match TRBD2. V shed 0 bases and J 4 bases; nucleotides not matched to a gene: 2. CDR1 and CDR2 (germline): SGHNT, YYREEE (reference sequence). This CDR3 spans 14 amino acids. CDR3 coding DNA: TGTGCCAGCAGCTTGGGGACTAGCATAGAGACCCAGTACTTC. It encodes CASSLGTSIETQYF. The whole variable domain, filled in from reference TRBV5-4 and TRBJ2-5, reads ETGVTQSPTHLIKTRGQQVTLRCSSQSGHNTVSWYQQALGQGPQFIFQYYREEENGRGNFPPRFSGLQFPNYSSELNVNALELDDSALYLCASSLGTSIETQYFGPGTRLLVL.

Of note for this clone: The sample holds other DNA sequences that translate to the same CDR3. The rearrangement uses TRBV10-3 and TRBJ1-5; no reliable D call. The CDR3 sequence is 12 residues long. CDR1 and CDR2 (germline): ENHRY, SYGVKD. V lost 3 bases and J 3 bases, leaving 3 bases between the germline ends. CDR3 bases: TGTGCCATCAGTGATTACAATCAGCCCCAGCATTTT. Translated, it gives CAISDYNQPQHF.

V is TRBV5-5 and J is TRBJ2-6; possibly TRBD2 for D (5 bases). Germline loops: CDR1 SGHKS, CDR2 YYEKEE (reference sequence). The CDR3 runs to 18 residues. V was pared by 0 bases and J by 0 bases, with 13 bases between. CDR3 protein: CASSLGLGESSGANVLTF. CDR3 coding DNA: TGTGCCAGCAGCTTGGGTCTGGGAGAAAGCTCTGGGGCCAACGTCCTGACTTTC.

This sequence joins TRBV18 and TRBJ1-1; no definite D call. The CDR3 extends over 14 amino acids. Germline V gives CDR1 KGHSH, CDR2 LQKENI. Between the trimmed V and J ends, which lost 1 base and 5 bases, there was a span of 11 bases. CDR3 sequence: CASSPQGWLTEAFF. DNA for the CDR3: TGTGCCAGCTCACCACAGGGTTGGTTGACTGAAGCTTTCTTT.

The CDR3 DNA sequence: TGTGCCAGCAGGGCGGGACAGGGAAACACTGAAGCTTTCTTT. Protein sequence: CASRAGQGNTEAFF. The genes are TRBV2 and TRBJ1-1; TRBD1 matches at 9 bases. Germline trimming cut 6 bases from V and 2 bases from J; bases unmatched to any gene: 4. Germline CDR1 is SNHLY and CDR2 is FYNNEI. The CDR3 consists of 14 residues. Combining the CDR3 with reference TRBV2 and TRBJ1-1 gives the whole variable domain EPEVTQTPSHQVTQMGQEVILRCVPISNHLYFYWYRQILGQKVEFLVSFYNNEISEKSEIFDDQFSVERPDGSNFTLKIRSTKLEDSAMYFCASRAGQGNTEAFFGQGTRLTVV.

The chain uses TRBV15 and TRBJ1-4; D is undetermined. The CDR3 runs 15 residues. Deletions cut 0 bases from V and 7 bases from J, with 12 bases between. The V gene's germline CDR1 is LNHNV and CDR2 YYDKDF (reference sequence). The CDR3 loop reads CATSRDTLRGEKLFF. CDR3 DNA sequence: TGTGCCACCAGCAGAGATACCCTTCGTGGTGAAAAACTGTTTTTT.

Written as DNA, the CDR3 is TGTGCCAGCAGCTTGAGCCCACTAGCGGTGAACACCGGGGAGCTGTTTTTT. Translation gives CASSLSPLAVNTGELFF. The chain carries TRBV7-8 and TRBJ2-2; TRBD2 aligns across 8 bases. V lost 3 bases, J lost 1 base, and 7 bases stayed unmatched. Germline V gene lookup returns CDR1 SGHVS and CDR2 FQNEAQ. CDR3 size: 17 residues.